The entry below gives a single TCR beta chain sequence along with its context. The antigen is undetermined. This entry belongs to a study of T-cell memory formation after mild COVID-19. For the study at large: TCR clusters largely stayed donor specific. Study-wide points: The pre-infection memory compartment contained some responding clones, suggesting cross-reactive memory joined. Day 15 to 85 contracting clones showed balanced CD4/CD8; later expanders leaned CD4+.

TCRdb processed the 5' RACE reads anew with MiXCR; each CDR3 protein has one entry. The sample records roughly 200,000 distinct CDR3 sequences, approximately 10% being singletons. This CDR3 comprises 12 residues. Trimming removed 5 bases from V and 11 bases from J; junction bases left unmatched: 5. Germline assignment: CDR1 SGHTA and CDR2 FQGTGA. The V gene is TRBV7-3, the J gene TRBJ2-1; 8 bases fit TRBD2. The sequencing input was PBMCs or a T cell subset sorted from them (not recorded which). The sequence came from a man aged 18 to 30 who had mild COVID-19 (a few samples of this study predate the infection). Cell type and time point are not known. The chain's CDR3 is CASSMQRGQQFF. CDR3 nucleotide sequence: TGTGCCAGCAGCATGCAGCGGGGGCAGCAGTTCTTC.